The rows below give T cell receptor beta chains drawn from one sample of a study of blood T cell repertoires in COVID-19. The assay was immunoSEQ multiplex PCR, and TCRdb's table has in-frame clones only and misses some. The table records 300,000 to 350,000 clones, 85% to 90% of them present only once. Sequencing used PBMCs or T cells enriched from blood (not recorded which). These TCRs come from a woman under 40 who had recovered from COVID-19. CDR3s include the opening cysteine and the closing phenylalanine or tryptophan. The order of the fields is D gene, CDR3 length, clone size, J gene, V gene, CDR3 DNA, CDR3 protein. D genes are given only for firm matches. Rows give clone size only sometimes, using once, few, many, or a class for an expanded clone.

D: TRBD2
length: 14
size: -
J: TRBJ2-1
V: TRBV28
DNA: TGTGCCATCGGCGGGGTAGCGGGATCGAATGAGCAGTTCTTC
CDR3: CAIGGVAGSNEQFF

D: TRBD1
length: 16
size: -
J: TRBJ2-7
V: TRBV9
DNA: TGTGCCAGCAGCGAGGGGACAGGGCCCCCCACCTACGAGCAGTACTTC
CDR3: CASSEGTGPPTYEQYF

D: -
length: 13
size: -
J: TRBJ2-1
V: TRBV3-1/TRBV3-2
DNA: TGTGCCAGCAGCCGAGGCGGCCCCAATGAGCAGTTCTTC
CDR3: CASSRGGPNEQFF

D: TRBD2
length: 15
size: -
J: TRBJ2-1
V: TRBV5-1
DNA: TGCGCCAGCAGCTTGGGAAGCGGGAGGGTTAATGAGCAGTTCTTC
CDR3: CASSLGSGRVNEQFF

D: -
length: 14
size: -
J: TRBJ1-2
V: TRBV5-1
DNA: TGCGCCAGCAGCTTGGACGTAGCGGGGTATGGCTACACCTTC
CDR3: CASSLDVAGYGYTF

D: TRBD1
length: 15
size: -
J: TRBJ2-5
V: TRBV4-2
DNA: TGTGCCAGCAGCCAAGAACAGGGGCTCCAAGAGACCCAGTACTTC
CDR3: CASSQEQGLQETQYF

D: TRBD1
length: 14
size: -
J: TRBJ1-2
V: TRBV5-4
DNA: TGTGCCAGCAGCGCCGACAGGGGGCATCATGGCTACACCTTC
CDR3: CASSADRGHHGYTF

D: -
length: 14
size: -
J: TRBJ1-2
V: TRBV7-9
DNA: TGTGCCAGCAGCGCCGCGAGGCTAAACTATGGCTACACCTTC
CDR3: CASSAARLNYGYTF

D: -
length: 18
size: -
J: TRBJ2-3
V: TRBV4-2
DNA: TGTGCCAGCAGCCAAGATCTACTTGGGGGCCGTATAACAGATACGCAGTATTTT
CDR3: CASSQDLLGGRITDTQYF

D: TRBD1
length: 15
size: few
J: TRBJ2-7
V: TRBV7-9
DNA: TGTGCCAGCAGCTCTTACCCGGGACAGGGGTGGGAGCAGTACTTC
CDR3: CASSSYPGQGWEQYF

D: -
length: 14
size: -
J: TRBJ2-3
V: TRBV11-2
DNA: TGTGCCAGCAGGCAAGTCAGGGTACCAGATACGCAGTATTTT
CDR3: CASRQVRVPDTQYF

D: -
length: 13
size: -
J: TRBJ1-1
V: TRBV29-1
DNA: TGCAGCGTTGAACCACAAAGAAATACTGAAGCTTTCTTT
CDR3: CSVEPQRNTEAFF

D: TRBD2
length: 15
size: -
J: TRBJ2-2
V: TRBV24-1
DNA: TGTGCCACCAGTGATCGGACTAGCCCTACCGGGGAGCTGTTTTTT
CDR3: CATSDRTSPTGELFF

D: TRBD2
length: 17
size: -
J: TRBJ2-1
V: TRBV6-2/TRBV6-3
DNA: TGTGCCAGCAGTTACTCGCCCCCTAGCGGGGTTTACAATGAGCAGTTCTTC
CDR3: CASSYSPPSGVYNEQFF

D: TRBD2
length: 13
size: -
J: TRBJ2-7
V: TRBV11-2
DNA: TGTGCCAGCAGCTTGGGGGGGTGGTCCGAGCAGTACTTC
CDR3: CASSLGGWSEQYF

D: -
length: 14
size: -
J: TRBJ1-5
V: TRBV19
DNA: TGTGCCAGTTCCCGCAGACAACTTAATCAGCCCCAGCATTTT
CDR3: CASSRRQLNQPQHF

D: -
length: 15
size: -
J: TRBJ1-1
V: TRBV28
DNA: TGTGCCAGTCTGAATAACCCGCGGGGGGCCACTGAAGCTTTCTTT
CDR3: CASLNNPRGATEAFF

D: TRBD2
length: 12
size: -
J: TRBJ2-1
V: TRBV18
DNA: TGTGCCAGCTCAGCCAGCGGGAGCGAGCAGTTCTTC
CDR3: CASSASGSEQFF

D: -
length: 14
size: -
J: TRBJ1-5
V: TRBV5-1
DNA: TGCGCCAGCAGCTTGGCAGGTAGCAATCAGCCCCAGCATTTT
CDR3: CASSLAGSNQPQHF

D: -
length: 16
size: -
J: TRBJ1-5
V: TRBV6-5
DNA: TGTGCCAGCAGTTACTCTCCGCCAGGGGCAAATCAGCCCCAGCATTTT
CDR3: CASSYSPPGANQPQHF

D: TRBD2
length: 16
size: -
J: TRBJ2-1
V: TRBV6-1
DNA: TGTGCCAGCAGTGCCATTAGCGGGAGAACCTACAATGAGCAGTTCTTC
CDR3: CASSAISGRTYNEQFF

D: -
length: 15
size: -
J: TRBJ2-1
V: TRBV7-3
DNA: TGTGCCAGCAGCTCATCGGGAGCATCTTACAATGAGCAGTTCTTC
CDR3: CASSSSGASYNEQFF

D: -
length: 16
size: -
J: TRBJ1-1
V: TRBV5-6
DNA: TGTGCCAGCAGCTTGGCCGCAGGTACCTTTAACACTGAAGCTTTCTTT
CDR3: CASSLAAGTFNTEAFF

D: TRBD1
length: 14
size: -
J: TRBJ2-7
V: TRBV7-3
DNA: TGTGCCAGCAGCTGGACAGGGGGTATCAACGAGCAGTACTTC
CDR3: CASSWTGGINEQYF

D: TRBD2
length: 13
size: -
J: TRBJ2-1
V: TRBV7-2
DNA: TGTGCCAGCAGCTACCTAGCGGTGGATGAGCAGTTCTTC
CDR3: CASSYLAVDEQFF

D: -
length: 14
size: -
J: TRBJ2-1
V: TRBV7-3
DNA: TGTGCCAGCAGCCGGGATGCCTCCTACAATGAGCAGTTCTTC
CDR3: CASSRDASYNEQFF

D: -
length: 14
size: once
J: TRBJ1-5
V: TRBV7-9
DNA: TGTGCCAGCAGCTTGGGGGAGGGCAATCAGCCCCAGCATTTT
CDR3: CASSLGEGNQPQHF

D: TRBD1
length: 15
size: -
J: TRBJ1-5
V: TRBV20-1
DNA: TGCAGTGCTAGTCGGGACAGATTGTTCAATCAGCCCCAGCATTTT
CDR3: CSASRDRLFNQPQHF

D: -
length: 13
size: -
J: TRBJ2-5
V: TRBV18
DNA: TGTGCCAGCTCACCCGGACAGCAAGAGACCCAGTACTTC
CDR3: CASSPGQQETQYF

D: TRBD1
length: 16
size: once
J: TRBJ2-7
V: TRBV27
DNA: TGTGCCAGCAGTTTATTACTCGGGACAGGGGTCTACGAGCAGTACTTC
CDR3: CASSLLLGTGVYEQYF

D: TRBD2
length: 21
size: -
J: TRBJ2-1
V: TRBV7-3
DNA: TGTGCCAGCAGCTTAGGTCCGGCTAGCGGGGAAGCAGGCCCCTCCTACAATGAGCAGTTCTTC
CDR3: CASSLGPASGEAGPSYNEQFF

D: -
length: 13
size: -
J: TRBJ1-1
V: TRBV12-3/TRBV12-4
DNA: TGTGCCAGCAGTTTTGGTGTCGGGACTCGCGCTTTCTTT
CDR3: CASSFGVGTRAFF

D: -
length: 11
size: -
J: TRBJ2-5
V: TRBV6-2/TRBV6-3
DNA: TGTGCCAGCAGTTACCTGTGGACCCAGTACTTC
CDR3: CASSYLWTQYF

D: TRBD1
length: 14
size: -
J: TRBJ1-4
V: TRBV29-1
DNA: TGCAGCGTTGCCAGACAGGGATCGGATGAAAAACTGTTTTTT
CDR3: CSVARQGSDEKLFF

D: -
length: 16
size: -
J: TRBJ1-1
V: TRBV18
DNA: TGTGCCAGCTCACCACAACCGCGACAGTCTAACACTGAAGCTTTCTTT
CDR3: CASSPQPRQSNTEAFF

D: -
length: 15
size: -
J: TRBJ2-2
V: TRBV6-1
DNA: TGTGCCAGCAGTGAACAGGGGAATTGGGCCGGGGAGCTGTTTTTT
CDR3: CASSEQGNWAGELFF

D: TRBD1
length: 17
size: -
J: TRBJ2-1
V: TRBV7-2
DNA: TGTGCCAGCAGCACCTTAACCGGGACAGGGGTAGTAAATGAGCAGTTCTTC
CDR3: CASSTLTGTGVVNEQFF

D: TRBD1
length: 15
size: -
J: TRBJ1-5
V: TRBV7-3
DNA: TGTGCCAGCAGCTTAGACGGGACAGGGTCTAAGCCCCAGCATTTT
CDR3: CASSLDGTGSKPQHF

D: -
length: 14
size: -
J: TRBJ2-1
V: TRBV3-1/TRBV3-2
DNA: TGTGCCAGCACAGACGGGGGCGGGAGTACCCCTCCCTTCTTC
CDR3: CASTDGGGSTPPFF

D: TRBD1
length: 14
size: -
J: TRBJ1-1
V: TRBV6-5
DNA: TGTGCCAGCAGGACCGGGACAGGGGGCCTAGAGGCTTTCTTT
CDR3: CASRTGTGGLEAFF

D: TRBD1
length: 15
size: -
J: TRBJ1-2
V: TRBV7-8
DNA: TGTGCCAGCAGCTATTCGGGACAGACAAACTATGGCTACACCTTC
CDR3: CASSYSGQTNYGYTF

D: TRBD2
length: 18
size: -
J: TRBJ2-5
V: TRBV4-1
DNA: TGCGCCAGCAGCCCCGCCGGGACTAGCGATCCCCTGGGAGAGACCCAGTACTTC
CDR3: CASSPAGTSDPLGETQYF

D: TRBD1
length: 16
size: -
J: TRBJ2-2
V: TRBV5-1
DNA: TGCGCCAGCAGCTCCGGGACAGGGGGATTAACCGGGGAGCTGTTTTTT
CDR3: CASSSGTGGLTGELFF

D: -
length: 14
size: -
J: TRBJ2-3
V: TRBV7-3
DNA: TGTGCCAGCGCTTTATTGGGAGTTGCAGATACGCAGTATTTT
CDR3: CASALLGVADTQYF

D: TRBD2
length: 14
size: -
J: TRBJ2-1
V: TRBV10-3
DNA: TGTGCCATCAGTCCTAGCGGGAGGTTCAATGAGCAGTTCTTC
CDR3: CAISPSGRFNEQFF

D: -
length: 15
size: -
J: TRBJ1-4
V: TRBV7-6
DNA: TGTGCCAGCAGCTTGCAGGGTACCGATAATGAAAAACTGTTTTTT
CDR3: CASSLQGTDNEKLFF

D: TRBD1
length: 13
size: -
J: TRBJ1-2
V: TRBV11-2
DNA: TGTGCCAGCAGCTTAGACAGGGGGTATGGCTACACCTTC
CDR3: CASSLDRGYGYTF

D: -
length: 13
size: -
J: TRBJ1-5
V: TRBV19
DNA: TGTGCCAGTAGTACTAGCTGGATTCAGCCCCAGCATTTT
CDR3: CASSTSWIQPQHF

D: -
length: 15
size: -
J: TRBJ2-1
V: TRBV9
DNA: TGTGCCAGCAGCGTAGGAGTAAGGGGGAACAATGAGCAGTTCTTC
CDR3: CASSVGVRGNNEQFF